These 5 T cell receptor beta chains were all obtained from the same sample, sequenced in a study of CD8 T cells in acute hepatitis C reinfection. The data were produced by immunoSEQ multiplex PCR, yet TCRdb's version contains in-frame clones alone and is incomplete. The sample lists tens of thousands of clones; about 83% were seen once. This sample's time point: naive CD8 control sorted from an acute-time-point sample. The source material was naive CD8+ T cells from PBMCs. The origin of the receptors is a man under 40 with chronic hepatitis C.

V and J are TRBV9 and TRBJ2-1; D gene uncertain. The CDR3 loop spans 11 amino acids. Per the germline V gene, CDR1 is SGDLS and CDR2 is YYNGEE. V was cut by 2 bases and J by 9 bases, with 6 bases left in between. The CDR3 reads CASSVGSEQFF. The CDR3 nucleotides read TGTGCCAGCAGCGTCGGTAGTGAGCAGTTCTTC.

This clone was counted once. In DNA form, the CDR3 reads TGTGCCAGCAGCTCAGCTCGTTCAGGTCTCCAAGAGACCCAGTACTTC. As protein: CASSSARSGLQETQYF. This chain joins TRBV5-6 and TRBJ2-5; D is undetermined. CDR1 is SGHDT and CDR2 is YYEEEE in the germline V gene. V shed 3 bases and J shed 1 base, with 16 bases lying between them. CDR3 length: 16 residues.

The chain recombines TRBV5-4 with TRBJ2-5; no clear D. Trimming took 0 bases from V and 0 from J, leaving 6 bases between them. From germline, CDR1 is SGHNT and CDR2 YYREEE (reference sequence). CDR3 length equals 14 residues. This chain's CDR3 is CASSLGADQETQYF. The CDR3 nucleotides are TGTGCCAGCAGCTTGGGCGCTGACCAAGAGACCCAGTACTTC.

The chain recombines TRBV29-1 with TRBJ2-1; 9 bases align to TRBD2. CDR1 is SQVTM and CDR2 is ANQGSEA in the germline V gene. Trimming at V came to 6 bases and at J to 0 bases, leaving 9 bases not matched to a gene. CDR3 length equals 16 residues. The CDR3 reads CSVAGTSWSSYNEQFF. The CDR3 nucleotides are TGCAGCGTCGCCGGGACTAGCTGGAGCTCCTACAATGAGCAGTTCTTC.

The genes are TRBV27 and TRBJ2-3; the D gene is possibly TRBD2 (6 bases). The CDR3 sequence is 13 residues long. The V end lost 6 bases, the J end lost 4 bases, and 11 bases lay between the germline ends. Germline V lookup: CDR1 MNHEY, CDR2 SMNVEV (reference sequence). The CDR3 region is CASSRGRADTQYF. The CDR3 DNA reads as TGTGCCAGCAGCCGGGGGAGAGCAGATACGCAGTATTTT.